This T cell receptor beta chain is drawn from a study of T cell repertoires in cytomegalovirus infection. Study-level information: CMV epitopes that were recently identified and HLA-C-restricted were used alongside well-studied HLA-B-restricted ones.

From the reads, TCRdb called clonotypes with MiXCR, one entry per CDR3 protein. The table includes hundreds of thousands of distinct CDR3 sequences, 32% detected once. The V end lost 0 bases, the J end lost 8 bases, and 11 bases lay between the germline ends. Germline lookup yields CDR1 SGHAT and CDR2 FQNNGV. This CDR3 has 14 amino acids. In its sample, this clonotype was seen a few times. Antigen specificity is unknown. Source: cultured CD8+ T cells from PBMCs, taken from culture after CMV antigen stimulation. The TCR originated in a human donor in good health (CMV status not recorded). Some clones in this sample may be carry-over from other donors' samples. V usage is TRBV11-2 and J usage is TRBJ2-1; maybe TRBD1 (6 bases). The CDR3 is CASSLDTGLDEQFF. The CDR3 nucleotides are TGTGCCAGCAGCTTAGATACAGGGCTCGATGAGCAGTTCTTC.